Below, one TCR beta chain is given with its context. The data originate from a study of blood T cell repertoires in COVID-19. Background on the study: Samples came from the United States, Italy and Spain, spanning acute and convalescent COVID-19. The cDNA or gDNA used as material had been derived from T cells, B-cell-depleted T cells, or PBMCs.

The table came from immunoSEQ multiplex PCR; TCRdb's copy has only in-frame clones and leaves some out. This sample has about 250,000 clones; roughly 88% occur once, and the top ten carry under 8%. This CDR3 contains 15 residues. The V end was cut by 1 base, the J end by 0 bases, with 7 bases between. The V gene's germline CDR1 is SGHTA and CDR2 FQGNSA. Sequencing input: peripheral blood. The rearrangement uses TRBV7-2 and TRBJ2-1; weak D call: TRBD2 (5 bases). The source of this sequence is a woman in her 30s with COVID-19, enrolled during active disease. The DNA of the CDR3 is TGTGCCAGCAGCTTAGAGCGGAGCTCCTACAATGAGCAGTTCTTC. Translating it yields CASSLERSSYNEQFF.